The text below deals with one T cell receptor (beta chain). Its target is not known. V lost 4 bases to trimming and J lost 0 bases, with 13 bases between them. The germline gives CDR1 SGHVS, CDR2 FNYEAQ. This CDR3 spans 16 amino acids. The data stem from a study of OX40 agonist ivuxolimab in advanced cancers. Findings of the study overall: Both CD4+ and CD8+ T cell populations in blood had undergone clonal expansion by week 6 at 0.1 to 3.0 mg/kg. Averaged across samples, CD8+ T cells carried more expanded clones than CD4+ did.

Data came from immunoSEQ multiplex PCR; TCRdb stores just in-frame clones and leaves some out. The sample lists tens of thousands of clones, 75% to 90% seen once, with about 13% in the top ten. This TCR was sampled from an adult with an advanced solid tumor such as melanoma, head and neck, liver or kidney cancer. This chain uses TRBV7-6 with TRBJ2-1; possible D gene TRBD2, 7 bases. The source was CD4+ or CD8+ T cells sorted from blood, collected in a trial of the OX40 agonist ivuxolimab. The CDR3 loop is CASSWGGSSSYNEQFF. CDR3 DNA sequence: TGTGCCAGCAGCTGGGGGGGCAGTAGCTCCTACAATGAGCAGTTCTTC.